These 6 T cell receptor beta chains share one sample of origin, sequenced in a study of regulatory T cells in long-lasting Graves disease. Sequencing libraries for TCR beta were prepared with iRepertoire HTBI primers and Arm-PCR of CDR3 regions. In TCRdb, the multiplex PCR reads were re-called with MiXCR into one record per CDR3 protein. The sample includes hundreds of thousands of distinct CDR3 sequences, 25% to 35% of them seen just once. Noted time point: persistent/refractory GD, antithyroid drugs over 5 years with positive TRAb. Extracted RNA from PBMCs served as the source of the TCR library. This sample comprised peripheral blood mononuclear cells (PBMCs), obtained when the disease was refractory, from a patient treated with antithyroid drugs. These receptors originate from a female donor with Graves disease.

The chain uses TRBV20-1 and TRBJ2-7, with D perhaps TRBD1 or TRBD2 (5 bases each). V lost 3 bases and J lost 3, with 12 bases in between. The CDR3 has 13 amino acids. In germline, CDR1 is DFQATT, CDR2 SNEGSKA (reference sequence). CDR3 DNA sequence: TGCAGTGCTAGTGCAGGGAGAGGCTACGAGCAGTACTTC. Translation gives CSASAGRGYEQYF.

At least ten counts were recorded for this clonotype. The chain couples TRBV2 to TRBJ2-6, with D perhaps TRBD2 (7 bases). Trimming took 3 bases from V and 0 from J, leaving 15 bases between them. The germline V gene encodes CDR1 SNHLY and CDR2 FYNNEI. The CDR3 totals 18 residues. The CDR3 coding sequence is TGTGCCAGCAGTGACGATCAGGGAGGGGGCTCTGGGGCCAACGTCCTGACTTTC. This gives the protein CASSDDQGGGSGANVLTF.

This clonotype was picked up many times. CDR3 nucleotides: TGTGCCAGCAGCCAAGGACAGGGAGGCAATCAGCCCCAGCATTTT. This translates into CASSQGQGGNQPQHF. The chain carries TRBV3-1 and TRBJ1-5; 7 bases fit TRBD1. V shed 1 base, J shed 2 bases, and the junction held 2 bases outside the gene matches. This CDR3 is 15 amino acids long. CDR1 is LGHDT and CDR2 is YNNKEL in the germline V gene (reference sequence).

In its sample, this clonotype was seen a few times. Written as DNA, the CDR3 is TGTGCCAGCAGGCCCAAGAGTAGCGCGAACACCGGGGAGCTGTTTTTT. It encodes CASRPKSSANTGELFF. This chain connects TRBV7-3 to TRBJ2-2; weak D call: TRBD2 (5 bases). Trimming shortened V by 6 bases and J by 0 bases, and 14 bases separated the two germline ends. Germline CDR1 SGHTA, CDR2 FQGTGA. The length of the CDR3 is 16 residues.

This clonotype has ten or more counts. The CDR3 nucleotides are TGTGCCAGCAGTTCCTCACAGGGGTTCGAGCAGTACTTC. It yields the protein CASSSSQGFEQYF. The J gene is TRBJ2-7, the V gene TRBV6-5, with 7 bases identical to TRBD1. The CDR3 sequence is 13 residues long. V lost 4 bases and J lost 6; bases outside the gene matches: 6. Germline-derived CDR1 and CDR2 are MNHEY and SVGAGI.

In this sample, this clonotype turned up a few times. CDR3 sequence: CASSDTPLGRQYF. DNA of the CDR3: TGTGCCAGCAGTGACACCCCTCTAGGTCGGCAGTACTTC. V gene TRBV6-1 combines with J gene TRBJ2-7; D gene unclear. This CDR3 has 13 residues. With 3 bases removed from V and 9 bases from J, the gap between germline ends came to 15 bases. The germline CDR1 and CDR2 sequences are MNHNS and SASEGT.